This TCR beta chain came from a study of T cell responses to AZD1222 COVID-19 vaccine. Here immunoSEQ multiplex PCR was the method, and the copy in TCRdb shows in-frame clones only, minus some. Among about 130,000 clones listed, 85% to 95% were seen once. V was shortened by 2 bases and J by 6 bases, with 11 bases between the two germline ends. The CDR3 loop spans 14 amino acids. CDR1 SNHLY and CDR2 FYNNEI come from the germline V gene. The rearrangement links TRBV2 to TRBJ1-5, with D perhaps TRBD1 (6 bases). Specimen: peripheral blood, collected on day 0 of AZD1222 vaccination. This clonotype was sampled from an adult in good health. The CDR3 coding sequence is TGTGCCAGCAGTGAACAGGGGCCGGGTCAGCCCCAGCATTTT. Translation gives CASSEQGPGQPQHF.